A selection of T cell receptor beta chains follows, all from one sample in a study of shared clonotypes between healthy human individuals. The protocol was immunoSEQ multiplex PCR, while the TCRdb copy is restricted to in-frame clones and leaves out a portion. The sample lists about 2 million clones; around 96% were seen once. Sequenced: naive CD8+ T cells sorted from blood. These receptors were taken from a man younger than 35 in good health. Both conserved end residues are part of each CDR3. D genes are given only for firm matches. Expanded clones get a size class; other rows say once, few or many, or leave the size out.

>-|TRBJ1-2|TRBV6-5|-|14
TGTGCCAGCAGTTACGATGCGGAGGCCTATGGCTACACCTTC
CASSYDAEAYGYTF
>-|TRBJ2-2|TRBV10-3|-|14
TGTGCCATCAGTGAGGCCGCGAACACCGGGGAGCTGTTTTTT
CAISEAANTGELFF
>-|TRBJ1-5|TRBV9|-|13
TGTGCCAGCAGCGTAGATACGAATCAGCCCCAGCATTTT
CASSVDTNQPQHF
>-|TRBJ2-7|TRBV4-1|-|15
TGCGCCAGCAGCCAAGAATCAGACACCTCCTACGAGCAGTACTTC
CASSQESDTSYEQYF
>once|TRBJ1-1|TRBV6-6|-|13
TGTGCCAGCACTGGGTCCTCTGGGACTGAAGCTTTCTTT
CASTGSSGTEAFF
>-|TRBJ2-7|TRBV7-9|-|11
TGTGCCAGCAGTTCCAATTACGAGCAGTACTTC
CASSSNYEQYF
>few|TRBJ2-7|TRBV10-1|TRBD2|14
TGCGCCAGCAGCAACGGGAGGAGCTCCTACGAGCAGTACTTC
CASSNGRSSYEQYF
>-|TRBJ2-5|TRBV4-1|-|12
TGCGCCAGCAGCCAAAGTGGGGAGACCCAGTACTTC
CASSQSGETQYF
>-|TRBJ2-6|TRBV19|-|18
TGTGCCAGTAGTATTTCTCCCGCCGGTATCTCTGGGGCCAACGTCCTGACTTTC
CASSISPAGISGANVLTF
>-|TRBJ2-7|TRBV4-3|TRBD1|15
TGCGCCAGCAGCCAAGGCAGGGGGAACTCCTACGAGCAGTACTTC
CASSQGRGNSYEQYF
>-|TRBJ2-5|TRBV5-1|-|15
TGCGCCAGCCTGTACGAGGGGGGCGCGGGGGAGACCCAGTACTTC
CASLYEGGAGETQYF
>-|TRBJ2-7|TRBV4-1|-|13
TGCGCCAGCAGCCAGTCGACACACTACGAGCAGTACTTC
CASSQSTHYEQYF
>-|TRBJ2-5|TRBV5-4|-|11
TGTGCCAGCAGCCCACCGCGGGTCCAGTACTTC
CASSPPRVQYF
>-|TRBJ2-2|TRBV4-3|TRBD1|18
TGCGCCAGCAGCCAAGATTCTATACGGACAGGGTACACCGGGGAGCTGTTTTTT
CASSQDSIRTGYTGELFF
>-|TRBJ2-7|TRBV2|-|15
TGTGCCAGCAGCGACCCCAGGTTAGGGGGCTACGAGCAGTACTTC
CASSDPRLGGYEQYF
>-|TRBJ2-7|TRBV6-5|TRBD1|14
TGTGCCAGCACATCCGGGACAGGGAGCTACGAGCAGTACTTC
CASTSGTGSYEQYF
>-|TRBJ2-1|TRBV30|-|13
TGTGCCTGGAGTCTAGCCTACTACAATGAGCAGTTCTTC
CAWSLAYYNEQFF
>-|TRBJ2-7|TRBV7-9|TRBD2|15
TGTGCCAGCAGCTCTCTGACTAGCGGGGGGGATGAGCAGTACTTC
CASSSLTSGGDEQYF
>-|TRBJ2-3|TRBV11-1|TRBD2|16
TGTGCCAGCAGCGGCGATAGCGGGGGGGTGGCAGATACGCAGTATTTT
CASSGDSGGVADTQYF
>-|TRBJ1-1|TRBV30|-|15
TGTGCCTGGAGTGACGGGATTCAGATGAACACTGAAGCTTTCTTT
CAWSDGIQMNTEAFF
>-|TRBJ2-1|TRBV5-6|-|17
TGTGCCAGCAGCTTGGGCTCGCTAGCGACAACCTACAATGAGCAGTTCTTC
CASSLGSLATTYNEQFF
>-|TRBJ2-3|TRBV27|-|14
TGTGCCAGCAGTTTAGGAGGCTACACAGATACGCAGTATTTT
CASSLGGYTDTQYF
>-|TRBJ2-7|TRBV5-6|-|13
TGTGCCAGCAGCTCGGGGGACACCTACGAGCAGTACTTC
CASSSGDTYEQYF
>-|TRBJ2-7|TRBV6-4|-|9
TGTGCCTATCTTGACGAGCAGTACTTC
CAYLDEQYF
>-|TRBJ1-1|TRBV4-3|-|14
TGCGCCAGCAGCGACCAGGGGAATGGGGTGGAAGCTTTCTTT
CASSDQGNGVEAFF
>-|TRBJ2-5|TRBV7-2|-|14
TGTGCCAGCAGCTTACTTCGGGTATTAGAGACCCAGTACTTC
CASSLLRVLETQYF
>-|TRBJ1-1|TRBV27|-|13
TGTGCCAGCAGTTTATCGGGGACGTTTGAAGCTTTCTTT
CASSLSGTFEAFF
>-|TRBJ2-7|TRBV18|-|14
TGTGCCAGCTCACCAAATTCGGGCGGCTACGAGCAGTACTTC
CASSPNSGGYEQYF
>-|TRBJ2-3|TRBV5-8|-|16
TGTGCCAGCAGCCAGGGAATTAGCGGAGGGACAGATACGCAGTATTTT
CASSQGISGGTDTQYF
>-|TRBJ1-5|TRBV7-2|-|16
TGTGCCAGCAGCTTAAATGAACGGGGTGGCAATCAGCCCCAGCATTTT
CASSLNERGGNQPQHF
>-|TRBJ2-3|TRBV7-9|-|11
TGTGCCAGCAGCCCAGGGGGGACGCAGTATTTT
CASSPGGTQYF
>-|TRBJ2-7|TRBV12-5|TRBD1|15
TGTGCTAGTGGTTTGGAACGGACAGGGGAAAACGAGCAGTACTTC
CASGLERTGENEQYF
>-|TRBJ2-1|TRBV30|TRBD1|15
TGTGCCGCTAACGACGGGGACAGGGCTGTCAATGAGCAGTTCTTC
CAANDGDRAVNEQFF
>once|TRBJ2-7|TRBV28|-|15
TGTGCCAGCAGTTTCGGACAGCATCCTTCCTACGAGCAGTACTTC
CASSFGQHPSYEQYF
>-|TRBJ1-2|TRBV5-1|TRBD1|13
TGCGCCAGCAGCTTCGGACAGGGTGATGGCTACACCTTC
CASSFGQGDGYTF
>-|TRBJ1-4|TRBV27|TRBD1|17
TGTGCCAGCAGTCCGTCCCGGGACAGGGCAACTAATGAAAAACTGTTTTTT
CASSPSRDRATNEKLFF
>-|TRBJ2-1|TRBV7-9|TRBD2|16
TGTGCCAGCAGCTTAGCGTCGGGGGGGGACTACAATGAGCAGTTCTTC
CASSLASGGDYNEQFF
>-|TRBJ2-3|TRBV4-1|-|15
TGCGCCAGCAGCCCGGAGGGGCGGGGCACAGATACGCAGTATTTT
CASSPEGRGTDTQYF
>-|TRBJ1-4|TRBV30|TRBD1|14
TGTGCCTGGAGTGTGGGGACAGCTAATGAAAAACTGTTTTTT
CAWSVGTANEKLFF
>-|TRBJ2-2|TRBV30|TRBD1|14
TGTGCCTGGAGTTTGGGACAGGGACCCGGGGAGCTGTTTTTT
CAWSLGQGPGELFF
>-|TRBJ1-6|TRBV13|-|14
TGTGCCAGCAGCCCCCGGACTACGTATTCACCCCTCCACTTT
CASSPRTTYSPLHF
>-|TRBJ2-1|TRBV9|-|13
TGTGCCAGCAGCGTAGACGGGGTCAATGAGCAGTTCTTC
CASSVDGVNEQFF
>-|TRBJ2-3|TRBV5-1|TRBD2|23
TGCGCCAGCAGCGGCCCGGATGGGGAAAAACTAGCGGGGGGAAGATCTAGCACAGATACGCAGTATTTT
CASSGPDGEKLAGGRSSTDTQYF
>-|TRBJ2-5|TRBV6-5|TRBD2|16
TGTGCCAGCAGTTACTCAGCGGGGGAGGGTCGGGTCACCCAGTACTTC
CASSYSAGEGRVTQYF
>-|TRBJ2-1|TRBV11-2|TRBD1|15
TGTGCCAGCAGCTCTAGACAGGGGGTAGACAATGAGCAGTTCTTC
CASSSRQGVDNEQFF
>once|TRBJ2-5|TRBV5-1|-|15
TGCGCCAGCAGCTTGGCCCCGGGGCCCCAAGAGACCCAGTACTTC
CASSLAPGPQETQYF
>-|TRBJ2-2|TRBV7-8|TRBD1|17
TGTGCCAGCAGCCCCTACCCCGGGACAGGAGTCACCGGGGAGCTGTTTTTT
CASSPYPGTGVTGELFF
>-|TRBJ2-1|TRBV7-9|-|14
TGTGCCAGCAGCTTACTCGTGGAGGGCAATGAGCAGTTCTTC
CASSLLVEGNEQFF
>-|TRBJ1-1|TRBV4-3|TRBD1|14
TGCGCCAGCAGCCGACAGGGGATGAACACTGAAGCTTTCTTT
CASSRQGMNTEAFF
>-|TRBJ2-7|TRBV7-8|TRBD2|16
TGTGCCAGCAGCTTAGAATGGCTAGCGGGCACCTACGAGCAGTACTTC
CASSLEWLAGTYEQYF
>-|TRBJ2-5|TRBV4-3|TRBD2|16
TGCGCCAGCAGCCAAGATCGCTCGACTAGCGGGGAGACCCAGTACTTC
CASSQDRSTSGETQYF
>once|TRBJ1-3|TRBV19|-|16
TGTGCCAGTCGACCCCGGCCCCCGTCTTCTGGAAACACCATATATTTT
CASRPRPPSSGNTIYF
>-|TRBJ2-5|TRBV28|TRBD2|14
TGTGCCATCAATAGCGGGGTCCCCCAAGAGACCCAGTACTTC
CAINSGVPQETQYF
>-|TRBJ1-6|TRBV9|TRBD1|16
TGTGCCAGCAGCGTTTTAGGGCAGGGGGCTAATTCACCCCTCCACTTT
CASSVLGQGANSPLHF
>-|TRBJ1-6|TRBV29-1|-|16
TGCAGCGTCCCAAGGACTTACAGCTCCTATAATTCACCCCTCCACTTT
CSVPRTYSSYNSPLHF
>-|TRBJ1-6|TRBV7-9|TRBD1|17
TGTGCCAGCTCTCCCCCACAGGGGCAATCAAACTATTCACCCCTCCACTTT
CASSPPQGQSNYSPLHF
>-|TRBJ1-2|TRBV4-3|-|15
TGCGCCAGCAGCCCATCGAGGGACAAATACTCGGGCTACACCTTC
CASSPSRDKYSGYTF
>-|TRBJ2-7|TRBV29-1|TRBD1|14
TGCAGCGTTTTCGACAGGGAGAACGGCTACGAGCAGTACTTC
CSVFDRENGYEQYF
>-|TRBJ2-1|TRBV19|-|11
TGTGCCAGTAGTGACAACAATGAGCAGTTCTTC
CASSDNNEQFF